This T cell receptor beta chain was sequenced for a study of CD8+ T cells in alopecia areata. The authors extracted RNA and reverse transcribed it into cDNA as the sequencing template. Sequenced by immunoSEQ multiplex PCR; TCRdb stores in-frame clones only, minus some. The repertoire holds 150,000 or so clones, with about 50% as singletons. This clone was detected a few times. The germline gives CDR1 SGHRS, CDR2 YFSETQ. The CDR3 length is 12 residues. Trimming cost V 3 bases and J 5 bases, with 8 bases left between them. The sequencing used CD8+ T cells sorted from blood, collected at week 0. The chain links TRBV5-1 to TRBJ2-5; no reliable D call. The sequence came from a human donor with alopecia areata. The CDR3 DNA reads TGCGCCAGCAGCTGGAATGGTGAGACCCAGTACTTC. Encoded protein: CASSWNGETQYF.